This passage covers 15 T cell receptor beta chains from one sample sequenced in a study of blood T cell repertoires in COVID-19. The table came from immunoSEQ multiplex PCR; TCRdb's copy has only in-frame clones and leaves some out. This sample has approximately 260,000 clones, with 80% to 90% found just once. Sequencing used PBMCs or T cells enriched from blood (not recorded which). The receptors shown here come from a man aged 25-45 years with acute COVID-19.

V is TRBV19 and J is TRBJ1-1, with D maybe TRBD1 (5 bases). The germline V and J ends were trimmed by 3 bases and 3 bases, with 8 bases remaining between them. In germline, CDR1 is LNHDA, CDR2 SQIVND (reference sequence). The CDR3 contains 13 residues. The chain's CDR3 is CASSMSGYTEAFF. Here the CDR3 DNA reads TGTGCCAGTAGTATGTCAGGGTACACTGAAGCTTTCTTT.

The rearrangement uses TRBV27 and TRBJ1-2; the D gene is possibly TRBD1 (6 bases). V lost 2 bases to trimming and J lost 3 bases, with 7 bases between them. Germline V gene sequence: CDR1 MNHEY, CDR2 SMNVEV (reference sequence). This CDR3 contains 13 residues. The DNA of the CDR3 is TGTGCCAGCAGTTTAGGACAGTACTATGGCTACACCTTC. Translation: CASSLGQYYGYTF.

V is TRBV6-5 and J is TRBJ2-7; 7 bases map to TRBD1. This CDR3 has 14 residues. The germline V gene has CDR1 MNHEY and CDR2 SVGAGI. J gave up 0 bases and V 6 bases, and 5 bases lay outside the gene matches. CDR3 bases: TGTGCCAGCAGGGTGGGACAGAGCTCCTACGAGCAGTACGTC. Translation: CASRVGQSSYEQYV.

In this sample, this clone turned up once. This chain links TRBV11-2 with TRBJ2-7, with D tentatively TRBD1 (5 bases). Germline V CDR1 and CDR2: SGHAT, FQNNGV. CDR3 length: 13 residues. V dropped 0 bases and J dropped 2 bases, with 5 bases sitting between them. CDR3 in amino acids: CASSLDRAYEQYV. DNA of the CDR3: TGTGCCAGCAGCTTAGACAGGGCCTACGAGCAGTACGTC.

V usage is TRBV14 and J usage is TRBJ1-1; D gene ambiguous. V lost 0 bases, J lost 0 bases, and 8 bases lay in between. The CDR3 is 15 residues long. Germline CDR1 is SGHDN and CDR2 is FVKESK. CDR3 nucleotide sequence: TGTGCCAGCAGCCAAGACAGGAGGATGAACACTGAAGCTTTCTTT. Amino acids: CASSQDRRMNTEAFF.

The genes are TRBV6-5 and TRBJ1-4, with 8 bases aligning to TRBD1. The V gene end was trimmed by 6 bases and the J gene end by 5 bases; junction bases not matched to a gene: 8. The length of the CDR3 is 15 residues. In germline, CDR1 is MNHEY, CDR2 SVGAGI. The chain's CDR3 is CASRRKAGGNEKLFF. The CDR3 nucleotides are TGTGCCAGCAGGCGGAAGGCAGGGGGCAATGAAAAACTGTTTTTT.

The rearrangement uses TRBV7-3 and TRBJ1-2; D remains ambiguous. Germline V gene lookup returns CDR1 SGHTA and CDR2 FQGTGA. The CDR3 loop spans 13 amino acids. V dropped 5 bases and J dropped 5 bases, with 12 bases sitting between them. The CDR3 sequence: CASSADGGYGYTF. The DNA of the CDR3 is TGTGCCAGCAGCGCCGATGGAGGGTATGGCTACACCTTC.

This clone has only one observation. The V and J genes are TRBV6-6 and TRBJ2-7; TRBD2 matches 7 bases. Trimming at V came to 0 bases and at J to 3 bases, leaving 2 bases not matched to a gene. The CDR3 length is 14 residues. CDR1 is MNHNY and CDR2 is SVGAGI in the germline V gene (reference sequence). The CDR3 DNA is TGTGCCAGCAGTTACTCGCCTAGCGGCTACGAGCAGTACGTC. Its translation: CASSYSPSGYEQYV.

V gene TRBV6-6 combines with J gene TRBJ2-2; 11 nucleotides align to TRBD2. The CDR3 length is 17 residues. In germline, CDR1 is MNHNY, CDR2 SVGAGI (reference sequence). V lost 6 bases and J lost 6; bases outside the gene matches: 12. The CDR3 sequence is CASSRRVASGRSGELFF. Written as DNA, the CDR3 is TGTGCCAGCAGCCGACGGGTGGCTAGCGGGAGGTCCGGGGAGCTGTTTTTT.

J is TRBJ1-5 and V is TRBV10-2, with 8 bases lining up with TRBD1. In germline, CDR1 is WSHSY, CDR2 SAAADI. This CDR3 spans 14 amino acids. The J segment lost 6 bases and the V segment lost 4 bases, leaving 5 bases of the junction unmatched. The CDR3 sequence: CASSVTGGGQPQHF. CDR3 bases: TGCGCCAGCAGTGTAACAGGGGGGGGTCAGCCCCAGCATTTT.

This clone was observed a single time. V and J are TRBV5-1 and TRBJ1-1, with D possibly matching TRBD1 (6 bases). V was trimmed by 2 bases and J by 3 bases, leaving 17 bases between them. The germline V gene has CDR1 SGHRS and CDR2 YFSETQ. This CDR3 has 16 residues. The CDR3 coding sequence is TGCGCCAGCAGCTTAAGGGTTCCAGGGGACGACACTGAAGCTTTCTTT. This sequence encodes CASSLRVPGDDTEAFF.

The V call is TRBV6-5, the J call TRBJ2-2, with a possible D match to TRBD1 (6 bases). This CDR3 has 15 amino acids. V was pared by 7 bases and J by 0 bases, with 12 bases between. Germline lookup yields CDR1 MNHEY and CDR2 SVGAGI. In nucleotides, the CDR3 is TGTGCCAGCACCCCGGGACAACCGAACACCGGGGAGCTGTTTTTT. Translating it yields CASTPGQPNTGELFF.

With respect to this clone: One end of the junction varies from germline; a read error may be responsible. The chain combines TRBV5-1 with TRBJ1-1; TRBD1 is a possible D gene (5 bases). Germline V gives CDR1 SGHRS, CDR2 YFSETQ. The CDR3 consists of 15 residues. The CDR3 DNA is TGTGCCAGCAGCTTGGTTGACAGCAGAAACACTGAAGCTTTCTTT. It translates to CASSLVDSRNTEAFF.

This chain joins TRBV5-1 and TRBJ1-4; possible D gene TRBD1, 6 bases. This CDR3 spans 16 amino acids. Trimming removed 3 bases from V and 1 base from J, with 13 bases in between. Looked up from germline, CDR1 is SGHRS and CDR2 is YFSETQ. CDR3 residues: CASSYGGPETNEKLFF. The CDR3, as DNA: TGCGCCAGCAGCTATGGGGGCCCAGAAACTAATGAAAAACTGTTTTTT.

The chain recombines TRBV19 with TRBJ1-5; possibly TRBD1 for D (6 bases). The ends were cut back, 2 bases at V and 2 bases at J, with 19 bases in the middle. Germline V gene data show CDR1 as LNHDA and CDR2 as SQIVND (reference sequence). CDR3 length: 18 amino acids. Here the CDR3 reads CASSIKGHDRLRNQPQHF. The CDR3 DNA sequence: TGTGCCAGTAGTATAAAGGGACACGATAGGCTACGCAATCAGCCCCAGCATTTT.